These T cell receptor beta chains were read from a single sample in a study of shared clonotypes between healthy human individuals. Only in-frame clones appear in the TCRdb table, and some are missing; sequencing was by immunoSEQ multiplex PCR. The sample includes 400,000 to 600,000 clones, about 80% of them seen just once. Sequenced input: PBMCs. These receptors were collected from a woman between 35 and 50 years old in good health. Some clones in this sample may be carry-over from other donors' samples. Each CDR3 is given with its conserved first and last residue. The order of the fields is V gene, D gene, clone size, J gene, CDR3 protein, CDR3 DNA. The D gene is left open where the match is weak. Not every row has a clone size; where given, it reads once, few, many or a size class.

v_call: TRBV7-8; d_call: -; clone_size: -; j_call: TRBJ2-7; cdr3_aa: CASSFSSNSYEQYF; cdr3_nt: TGTGCCAGCAGCTTCTCGTCTAACTCCTACGAGCAGTACTTC
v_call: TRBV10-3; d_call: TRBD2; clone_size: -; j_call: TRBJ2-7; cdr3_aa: CAISGAGGRSSYEQYF; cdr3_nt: TGTGCCATCAGTGGGGCGGGCGGGAGGTCCTCCTACGAGCAGTACTTC
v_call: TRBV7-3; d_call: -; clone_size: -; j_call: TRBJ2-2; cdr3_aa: CASSYGRNTGELFF; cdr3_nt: TGTGCCAGCAGCTACGGACGGAACACCGGGGAGCTGTTTTTT
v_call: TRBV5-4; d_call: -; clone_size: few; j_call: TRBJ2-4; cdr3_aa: CASSPGTGGAKNIQYF; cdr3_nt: TGTGCCAGCAGCCCCGGGACCGGCGGCGCCAAAAACATTCAGTACTTC
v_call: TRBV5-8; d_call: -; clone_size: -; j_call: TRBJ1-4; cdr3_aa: CASSPLMFLEKLFF; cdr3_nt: TGTGCCAGCAGCCCCTTGATGTTCCTCGAAAAACTGTTTTTT
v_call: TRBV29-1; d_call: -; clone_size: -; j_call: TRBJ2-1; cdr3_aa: CSVRADEQFF; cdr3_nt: TGCAGCGTTCGGGCCGATGAGCAGTTCTTC
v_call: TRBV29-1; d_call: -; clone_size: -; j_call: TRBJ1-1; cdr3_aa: CSVVRTQNTEAFF; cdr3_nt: TGCAGCGTTGTTAGAACTCAAAACACTGAAGCTTTCTTT
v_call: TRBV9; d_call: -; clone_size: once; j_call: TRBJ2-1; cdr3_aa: CASSALYNEQFF; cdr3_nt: TGTGCCAGCAGCGCTCTCTACAATGAGCAGTTCTTC
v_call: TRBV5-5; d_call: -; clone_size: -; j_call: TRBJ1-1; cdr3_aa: CASSFGWVGTEAFF; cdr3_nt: TGTGCCAGCAGCTTTGGCTGGGTTGGGACTGAAGCTTTCTTT
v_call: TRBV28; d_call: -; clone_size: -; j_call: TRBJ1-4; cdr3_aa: CASSPTGTTNEKLFF; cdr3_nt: TGTGCCAGCAGCCCCACGGGAACAACTAATGAAAAACTGTTTTTT
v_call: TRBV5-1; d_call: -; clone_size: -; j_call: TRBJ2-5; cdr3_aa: CASSLWGKAGDGETQYF; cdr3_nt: TGCGCCAGCAGCTTGTGGGGGAAAGCCGGGGATGGAGAGACCCAGTACTTC
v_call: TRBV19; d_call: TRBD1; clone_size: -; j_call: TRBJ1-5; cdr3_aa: CASSILGTGGDRPQHF; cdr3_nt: TGTGCCAGTAGTATTCTGGGGACAGGGGGCGATCGGCCCCAGCATTTT
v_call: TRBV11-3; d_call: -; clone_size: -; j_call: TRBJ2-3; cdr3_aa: CASSLGPSTDTQYF; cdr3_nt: TGTGCCAGCAGCCTGGGACCGAGCACAGATACGCAGTATTTT
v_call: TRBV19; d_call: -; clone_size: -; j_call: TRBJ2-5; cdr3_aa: CASSSVQRRSAQYF; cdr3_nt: TGTGCCAGTAGTTCGGTTCAGAGAAGATCGGCCCAGTACTTC
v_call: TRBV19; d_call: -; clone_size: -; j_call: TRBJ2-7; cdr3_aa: CASSLGDGRYEQYF; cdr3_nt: TGTGCCAGTAGTCTTGGGGACGGCAGATACGAGCAGTACTTC
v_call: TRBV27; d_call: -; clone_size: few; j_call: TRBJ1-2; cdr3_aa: CASSLSPQGTLSRYTF; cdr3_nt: TGTGCCAGCAGTTTATCCCCCCAGGGAACCTTATCCCGCTACACCTTC
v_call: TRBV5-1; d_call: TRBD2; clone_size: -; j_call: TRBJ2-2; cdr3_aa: CASGAGETGELFF; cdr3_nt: TGCGCCAGTGGAGCGGGAGAGACCGGGGAGCTGTTTTTT
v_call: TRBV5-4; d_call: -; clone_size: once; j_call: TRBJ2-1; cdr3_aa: CASSLEGPLSYNEQFF; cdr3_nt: TGTGCCAGCAGCTTGGAGGGGCCCCTCTCCTACAATGAGCAGTTCTTC
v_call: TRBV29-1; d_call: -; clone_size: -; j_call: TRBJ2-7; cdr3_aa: CSAVGGLYEQYF; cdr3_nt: TGCAGCGCCGTTGGGGGGCTCTACGAGCAGTACTTC
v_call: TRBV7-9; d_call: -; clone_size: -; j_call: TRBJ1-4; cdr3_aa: CASSLRVSEKLFF; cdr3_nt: TGTGCCAGCAGCTTACGCGTTAGTGAAAAACTGTTTTTT
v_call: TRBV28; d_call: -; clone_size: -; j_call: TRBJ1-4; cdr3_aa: CASTPGGRTNEKLFF; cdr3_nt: TGTGCCAGCACCCCGGGGGGCAGGACTAATGAAAAACTGTTTTTT
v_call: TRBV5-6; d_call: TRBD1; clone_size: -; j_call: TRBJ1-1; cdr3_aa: CASSPGQGRASTEAFF; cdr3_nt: TGTGCCAGCAGTCCCGGACAGGGGAGGGCGAGCACTGAAGCTTTCTTT
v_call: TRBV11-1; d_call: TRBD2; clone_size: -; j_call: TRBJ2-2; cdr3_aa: CASSPSGSGTGELFF; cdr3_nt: TGTGCCAGCAGCCCTAGCGGGAGTGGCACCGGGGAGCTGTTTTTT
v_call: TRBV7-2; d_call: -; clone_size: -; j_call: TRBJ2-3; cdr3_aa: CASSLGNPTDTQYF; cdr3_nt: TGTGCCAGCAGCTTAGGGAACCCCACAGATACGCAGTATTTT
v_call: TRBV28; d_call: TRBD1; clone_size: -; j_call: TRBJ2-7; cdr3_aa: CASRAGQGSWEQYF; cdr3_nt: TGTGCCAGCAGGGCGGGACAGGGGTCGTGGGAGCAGTACTTC
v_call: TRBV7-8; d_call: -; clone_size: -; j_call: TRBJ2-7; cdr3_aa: CASSFRGVDYEQYF; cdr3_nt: TGTGCCAGCAGCTTCAGGGGGGTTGACTACGAGCAGTACTTC
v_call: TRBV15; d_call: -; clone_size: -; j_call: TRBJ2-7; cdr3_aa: CATSRDYHRVVNYEQYF; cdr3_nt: TGTGCCACCAGCAGAGATTATCACAGGGTGGTGAACTACGAGCAGTACTTC
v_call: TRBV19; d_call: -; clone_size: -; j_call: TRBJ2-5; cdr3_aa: CASSQRGDGPQYF; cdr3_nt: TGTGCCAGTAGCCAAAGGGGGGACGGGCCCCAGTACTTC
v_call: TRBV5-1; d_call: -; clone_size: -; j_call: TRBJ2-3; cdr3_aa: CASSFKEGRGDTQYF; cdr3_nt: TGCGCCAGCAGCTTTAAGGAGGGCCGAGGAGATACGCAGTATTTT
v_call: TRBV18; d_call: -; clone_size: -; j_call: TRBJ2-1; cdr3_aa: CASSPPGTAGGEQFF; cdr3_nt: TGTGCCAGCTCACCACCGGGGACGGCTGGGGGGGAGCAGTTCTTC
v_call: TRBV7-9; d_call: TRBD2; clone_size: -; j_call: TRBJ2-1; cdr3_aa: CASSLPFGSGRAYNEQFF; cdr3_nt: TGTGCCAGCAGCCTTCCCTTTGGTAGCGGGAGGGCCTACAATGAGCAGTTCTTC
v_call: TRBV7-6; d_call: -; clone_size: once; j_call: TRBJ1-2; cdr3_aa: CASSTPGTWGGYTF; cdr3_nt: TGTGCCAGCAGCACCCCCGGGACATGGGGTGGCTACACCTTC
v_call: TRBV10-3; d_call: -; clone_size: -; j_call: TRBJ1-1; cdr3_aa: CAISDPGLTNTEAFF; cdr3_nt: TGTGCCATCAGTGATCCCGGACTGACCAACACTGAAGCTTTCTTT
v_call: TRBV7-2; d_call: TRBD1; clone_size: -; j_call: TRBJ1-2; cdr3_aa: CASSLETGNYGYTF; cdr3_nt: TGTGCCAGCAGCTTAGAGACAGGGAACTATGGCTACACCTTC
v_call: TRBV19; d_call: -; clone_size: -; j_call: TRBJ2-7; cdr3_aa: CASSIEYTYEQYF; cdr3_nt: TGTGCCAGTAGTATAGAATACACGTACGAGCAGTACTTC
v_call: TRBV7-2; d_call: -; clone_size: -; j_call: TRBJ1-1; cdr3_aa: CASSLRQGNTEAFF; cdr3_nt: TGTGCCAGCAGCTTACGGCAGGGGAACACTGAAGCTTTCTTT
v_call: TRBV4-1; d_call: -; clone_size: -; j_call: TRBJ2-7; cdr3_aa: CASSQVVRDHEQYF; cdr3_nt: TGCGCCAGCAGCCAAGTAGTCAGGGACCACGAGCAGTACTTC
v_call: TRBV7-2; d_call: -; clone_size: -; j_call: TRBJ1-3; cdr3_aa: CASSLTPGLSSGNTIYF; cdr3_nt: TGTGCCAGCAGCTTAACCCCTGGACTGAGCTCTGGAAACACCATATATTTT
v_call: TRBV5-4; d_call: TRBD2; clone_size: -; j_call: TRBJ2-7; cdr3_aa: CASSLTGGPFEQYF; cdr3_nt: TGTGCCAGCAGCTTGACGGGAGGGCCTTTCGAGCAGTACTTC
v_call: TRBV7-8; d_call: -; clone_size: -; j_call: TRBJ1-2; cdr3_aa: CASSLAGGYTF; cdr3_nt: TGTGCCAGCAGCTTAGCTGGTGGCTACACCTTC
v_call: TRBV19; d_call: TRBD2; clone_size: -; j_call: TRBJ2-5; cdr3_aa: CASSTSGLRETQYF; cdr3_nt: TGTGCCAGTTCGACTAGCGGATTAAGAGAGACCCAGTACTTC
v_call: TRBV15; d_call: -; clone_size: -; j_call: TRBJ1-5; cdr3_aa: CATSRDSGRGHQPQHF; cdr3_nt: TGTGCCACCAGCAGAGATTCGGGCAGGGGACATCAGCCCCAGCATTTT
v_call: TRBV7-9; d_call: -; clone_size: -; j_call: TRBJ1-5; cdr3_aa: CASVRPSGNQPQHF; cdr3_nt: TGTGCCAGCGTGAGACCCTCAGGAAATCAGCCCCAGCATTTT
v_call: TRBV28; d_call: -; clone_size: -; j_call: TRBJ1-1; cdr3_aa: CASRVQGRGTEAFF; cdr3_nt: TGTGCCAGCAGAGTCCAGGGAAGGGGCACTGAAGCTTTCTTT
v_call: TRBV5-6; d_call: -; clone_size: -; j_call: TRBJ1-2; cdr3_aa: CASSPSGEPYLGYTF; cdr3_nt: TGTGCCAGCAGCCCCTCGGGGGAACCCTATCTGGGCTACACCTTC
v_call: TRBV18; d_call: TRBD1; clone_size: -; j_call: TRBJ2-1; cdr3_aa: CASSRGQGSYNEQFF; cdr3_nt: TGTGCCAGCTCACGGGGACAGGGGTCCTACAATGAGCAGTTCTTC
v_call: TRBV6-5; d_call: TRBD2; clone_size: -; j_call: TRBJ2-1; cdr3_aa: CASRRMVAGSNEQFF; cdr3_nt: TGTGCCAGCAGAAGGATGGTAGCGGGGTCCAATGAGCAGTTCTTC
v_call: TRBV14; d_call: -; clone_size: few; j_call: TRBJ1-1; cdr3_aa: CASSQVNTGTEAFF; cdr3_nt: TGTGCCAGCAGCCAAGTTAATACAGGGACTGAAGCTTTCTTT
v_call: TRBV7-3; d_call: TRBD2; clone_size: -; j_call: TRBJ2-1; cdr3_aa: CASSRISAGVWEQFF; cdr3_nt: TGTGCCAGCAGCCGGATTTCCGCGGGAGTATGGGAGCAGTTCTTC
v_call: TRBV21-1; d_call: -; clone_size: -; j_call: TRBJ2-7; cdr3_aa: CARDLTSYEQYF; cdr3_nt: TGTGCCCGGGACTTGACCTCCTACGAGCAGTACTTC
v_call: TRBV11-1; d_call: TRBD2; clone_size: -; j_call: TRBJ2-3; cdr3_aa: CASSLFGAAAGGRDTQYF; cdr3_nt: TGTGCCAGCAGCTTATTTGGGGCAGCAGCGGGAGGCAGAGATACGCAGTATTTT
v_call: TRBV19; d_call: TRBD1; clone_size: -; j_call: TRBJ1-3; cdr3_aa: CASSRATGGRGGNTIYF; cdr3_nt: TGTGCCAGTAGTAGAGCGACAGGGGGAAGAGGTGGAAACACCATATATTTT
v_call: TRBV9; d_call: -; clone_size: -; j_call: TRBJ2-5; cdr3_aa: CASSVVGDSQETQYF; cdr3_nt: TGTGCCAGCAGCGTAGTGGGGGATTCCCAAGAGACCCAGTACTTC
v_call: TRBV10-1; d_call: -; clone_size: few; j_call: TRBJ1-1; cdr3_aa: CASSESRVRNTEAFF; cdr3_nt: TGCGCCAGCAGTGAGTCTAGGGTAAGGAACACTGAAGCTTTCTTT
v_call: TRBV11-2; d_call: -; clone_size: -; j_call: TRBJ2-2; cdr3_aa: CASSFLRASGELFF; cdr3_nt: TGTGCCAGCAGCTTTTTACGTGCTTCCGGGGAGCTGTTTTTT
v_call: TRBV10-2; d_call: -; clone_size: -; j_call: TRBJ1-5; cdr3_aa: CASMEDRNQPQHF; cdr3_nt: TGCGCCAGCATGGAGGACCGCAATCAGCCCCAGCATTTT
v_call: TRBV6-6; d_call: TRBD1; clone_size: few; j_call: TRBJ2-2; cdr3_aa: CASSPGTGNTGELFF; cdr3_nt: TGTGCCAGCAGCCCCGGGACAGGGAACACCGGGGAGCTGTTTTTT